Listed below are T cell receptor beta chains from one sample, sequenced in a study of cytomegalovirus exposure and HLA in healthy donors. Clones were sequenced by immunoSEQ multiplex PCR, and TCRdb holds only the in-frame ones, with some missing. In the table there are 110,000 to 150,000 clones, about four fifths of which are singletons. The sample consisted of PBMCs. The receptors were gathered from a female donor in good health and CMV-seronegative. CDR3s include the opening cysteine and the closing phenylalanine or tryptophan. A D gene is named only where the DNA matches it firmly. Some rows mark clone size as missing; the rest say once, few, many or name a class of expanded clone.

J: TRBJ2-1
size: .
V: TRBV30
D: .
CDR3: CAGPINNEQFF
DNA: TGTGCCGGGCCCATAAACAATGAGCAGTTCTTC

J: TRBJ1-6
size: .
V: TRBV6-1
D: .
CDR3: CASSDFGGPLHF
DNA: TGTGCCAGCAGTGACTTCGGGGGTCCCCTCCACTTT

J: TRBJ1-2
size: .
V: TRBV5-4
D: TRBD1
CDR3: CASLDRVYGYTF
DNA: TGTGCCAGCTTGGACAGGGTGTATGGCTACACCTTC

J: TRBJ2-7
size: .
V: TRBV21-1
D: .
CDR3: CASSASQTGYYEQYF
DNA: TGTGCCAGCAGCGCCTCCCAGACAGGGTACTACGAGCAGTACTTC

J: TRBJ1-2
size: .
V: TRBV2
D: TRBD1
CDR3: CASSETGSDGYTF
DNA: TGTGCCAGCAGTGAGACAGGGAGTGATGGCTACACCTTC

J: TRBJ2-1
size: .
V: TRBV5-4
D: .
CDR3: CASSPGGGGYVEQFF
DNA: TGTGCCTCCAGCCCTGGGGGCGGGGGTTACGTTGAGCAGTTCTTC

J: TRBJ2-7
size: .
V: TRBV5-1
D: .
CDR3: CASSAGLLPREQYF
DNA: TGCGCCAGCAGCGCCGGACTCTTACCGAGAGAGCAGTACTTC

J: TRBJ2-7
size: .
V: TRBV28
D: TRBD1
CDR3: CASSAGTGLSF
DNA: TGTGCCAGCAGTGCTGGGACAGGCCTATCCTTC

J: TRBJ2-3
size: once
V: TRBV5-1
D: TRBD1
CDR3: CASSYRGQSTDTQYF
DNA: TGCGCCAGCAGCTACAGGGGGCAGAGCACAGATACGCAGTATTTT

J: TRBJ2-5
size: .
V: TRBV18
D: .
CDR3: CASSPPAGGTLQETQYF
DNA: TGTGCCAGCTCACCCCCCGCAGGTGGCACCCTCCAAGAGACCCAGTACTTC

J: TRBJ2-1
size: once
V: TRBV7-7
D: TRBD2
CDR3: CASSLARTSGSGEQFF
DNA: TGTGCTAGCAGCTTAGCCCGGACTAGCGGGAGTGGGGAGCAGTTCTTC

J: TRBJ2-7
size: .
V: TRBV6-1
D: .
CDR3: CASRGSGLIYEQYF
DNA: TGTGCCAGCAGAGGATCCGGACTGATCTACGAGCAGTACTTC

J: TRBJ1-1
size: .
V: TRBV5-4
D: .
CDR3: CASQQWGVDTEAFF
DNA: TGTGCCAGCCAACAGTGGGGCGTGGATACTGAAGCTTTCTTT

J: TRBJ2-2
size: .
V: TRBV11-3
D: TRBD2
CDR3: CASSLGTSGNTGELFF
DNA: TGTGCCAGCAGCTTAGGGACTAGCGGAAATACCGGGGAGCTGTTTTTT

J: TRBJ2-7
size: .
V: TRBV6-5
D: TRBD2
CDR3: CASRRGGTEQYF
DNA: TGTGCCAGCCGAAGGGGAGGGACTGAGCAGTACTTC

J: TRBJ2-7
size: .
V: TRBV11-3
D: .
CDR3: CASSIGSSYEQYF
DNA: TGTGCCAGCAGCATCGGTTCTTCCTACGAGCAGTACTTC

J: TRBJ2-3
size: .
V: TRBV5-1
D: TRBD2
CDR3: CASSLLLAGVGASTDTQYF
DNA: TGCGCCAGCAGCCTCCTCCTAGCGGGGGTCGGAGCTAGCACAGATACGCAGTATTTT

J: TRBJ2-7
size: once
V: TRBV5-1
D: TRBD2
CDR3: CASRTSGSNDEQYF
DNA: TGCGCCAGCAGAACTAGCGGGAGTAATGACGAGCAGTACTTC

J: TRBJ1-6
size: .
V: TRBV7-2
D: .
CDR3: CASSLWTEQPLHF
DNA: TGTGCCAGCAGCCTCTGGACAGAACAACCCCTCCACTTT

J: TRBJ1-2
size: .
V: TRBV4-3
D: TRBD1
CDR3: CASSQVEAGGFGYTF
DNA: TGCGCCAGCAGCCAAGTGGAGGCAGGGGGCTTTGGCTACACCTTC

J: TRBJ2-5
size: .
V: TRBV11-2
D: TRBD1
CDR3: CASSWDRVSETQYF
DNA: TGTGCCAGCAGCTGGGACAGGGTTTCAGAGACCCAGTACTTC

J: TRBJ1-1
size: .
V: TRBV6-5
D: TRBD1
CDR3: CASSRDSMNTEAFF
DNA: TGTGCCAGCAGTCGGGACAGCATGAACACTGAAGCTTTCTTT

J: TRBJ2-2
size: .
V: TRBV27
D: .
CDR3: CASRMVGGTGELFF
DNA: TGTGCCAGCCGCATGGTCGGGGGCACCGGGGAGCTGTTTTTT

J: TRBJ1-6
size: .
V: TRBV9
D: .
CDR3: CASRGLYNSPLHF
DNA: TGTGCCAGCAGGGGACTTTATAATTCACCCCTCCACTTT

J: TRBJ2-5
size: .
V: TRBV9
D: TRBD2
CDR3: CASSVGGGGALETQYF
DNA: TGTGCCAGCAGCGTAGGCGGCGGGGGGGCTTTGGAGACCCAGTACTTC

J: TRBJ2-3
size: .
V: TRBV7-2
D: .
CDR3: CASSLAGATDTQYF
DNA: TGTGCCAGCAGCTTAGCGGGAGCCACAGATACGCAGTATTTT

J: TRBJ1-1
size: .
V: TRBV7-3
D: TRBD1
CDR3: CASSTTGGTEAFF
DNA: TGTGCCAGCAGCACAACAGGGGGGACTGAAGCTTTCTTT

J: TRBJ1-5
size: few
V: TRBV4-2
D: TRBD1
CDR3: CASSQDSGGSQPQHF
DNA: TGTGCCAGCAGCCAAGATTCAGGGGGCAGTCAGCCCCAGCATTTT

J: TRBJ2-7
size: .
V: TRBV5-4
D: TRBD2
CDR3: CASSQAGGYEQYF
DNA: TGTGCCAGCTCACAAGCGGGGGGGTACGAGCAGTACTTC

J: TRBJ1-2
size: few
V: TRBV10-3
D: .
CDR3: CAIRNGQRSDGYTF
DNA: TGTGCCATCAGGAACGGACAGAGAAGTGATGGCTACACCTTC

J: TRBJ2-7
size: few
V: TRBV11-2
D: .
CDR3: CASSFVGLFEQYF
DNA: TGTGCCAGCAGCTTCGTGGGGCTCTTCGAGCAGTACTTC

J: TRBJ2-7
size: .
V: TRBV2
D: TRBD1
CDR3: CAREAGTGDQGQYF
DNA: TGTGCCAGGGAGGCCGGGACAGGGGACCAAGGGCAGTACTTC

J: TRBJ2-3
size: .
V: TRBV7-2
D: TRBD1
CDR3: CASSLVGTGGGTQYF
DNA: TGTGCCAGCAGCTTAGTTGGGACAGGGGGCGGTACGCAGTATTTT

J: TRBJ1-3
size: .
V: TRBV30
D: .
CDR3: CAWSRLPGRLTGNTIYF
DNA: TGTGCCTGGAGTCGCCTGCCAGGGAGGTTGACTGGAAACACCATATATTTT

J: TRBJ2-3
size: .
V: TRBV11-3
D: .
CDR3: CASSLASSTDTQYF
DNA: TGTGCCAGCAGCCTCGCGTCTAGCACAGATACGCAGTATTTT

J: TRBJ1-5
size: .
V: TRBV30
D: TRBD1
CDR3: CAWAHPTLGRGRYDNQPQHF
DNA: TGTGCCTGGGCTCACCCCACCCTGGGCAGGGGGCGTTATGACAATCAGCCCCAGCATTTT

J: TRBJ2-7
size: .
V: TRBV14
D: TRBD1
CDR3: CASSPPRTGTVPGYNYEQYF
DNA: TGTGCCAGCAGCCCCCCCCGGACAGGAACCGTCCCGGGGTACAACTACGAGCAGTACTTC

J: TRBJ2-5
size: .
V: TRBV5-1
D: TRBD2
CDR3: CASSFSGRKETQYF
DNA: TGCGCCAGCAGCTTTAGCGGGAGAAAGGAGACCCAGTACTTC

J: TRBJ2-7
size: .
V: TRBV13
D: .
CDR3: CASSLARRHEQYF
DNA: TGTGCCAGCAGCTTAGCGCGGCGCCACGAGCAGTACTTC

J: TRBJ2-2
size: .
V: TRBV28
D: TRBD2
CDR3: CASRGGSNTGELFF
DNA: TGTGCCAGTAGGGGCGGGAGCAACACCGGGGAGCTGTTTTTT

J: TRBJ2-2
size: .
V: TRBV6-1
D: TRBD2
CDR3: CASSVRLAGVNTGELFF
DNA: TGTGCCAGCAGTGTCCGACTAGCGGGGGTAAACACCGGGGAGCTGTTTTTT

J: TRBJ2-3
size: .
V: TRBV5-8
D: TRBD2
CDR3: CASSFARLASTDTQYF
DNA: TGTGCCAGCAGCTTTGCCCGACTAGCGAGCACAGATACGCAGTATTTT

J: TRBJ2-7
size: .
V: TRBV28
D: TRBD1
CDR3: CASIAVQGTGGKYEQYF
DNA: TGTGCCAGCATAGCCGTTCAAGGGACAGGGGGAAAGTACGAGCAGTACTTC

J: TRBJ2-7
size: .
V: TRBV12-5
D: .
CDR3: CASGPLYEQYF
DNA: TGTGCTAGTGGTCCCCTTTACGAGCAGTACTTC

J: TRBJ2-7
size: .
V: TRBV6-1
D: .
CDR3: CASSEVGREQYF
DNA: TGTGCCAGCAGTGAAGTAGGGAGAGAGCAGTACTTC

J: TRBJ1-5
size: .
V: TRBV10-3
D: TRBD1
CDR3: CAIRQGAGSNQPQHF
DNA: TGTGCCATCAGACAGGGGGCGGGTAGCAATCAGCCCCAGCATTTT

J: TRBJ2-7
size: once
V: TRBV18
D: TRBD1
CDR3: CASSRQGPDEQYF
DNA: TGTGCCAGCTCAAGACAGGGTCCGGATGAGCAGTACTTC

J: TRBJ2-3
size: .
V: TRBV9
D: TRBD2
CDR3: CASSLRGSDTDTQYF
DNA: TGTGCCAGCAGCCTGCGGGGGTCTGACACAGATACGCAGTATTTT

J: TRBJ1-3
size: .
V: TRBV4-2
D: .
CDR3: CASSPYTGKGGNTIYF
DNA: TGTGCCAGCAGCCCCTATACAGGGAAGGGAGGAAACACCATATATTTT

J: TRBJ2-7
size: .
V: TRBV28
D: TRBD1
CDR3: CASQGENYEQYF
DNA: TGTGCCAGCCAGGGGGAAAACTACGAGCAGTACTTC

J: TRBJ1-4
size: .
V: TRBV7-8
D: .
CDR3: CASSLGAVPGEKLFF
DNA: TGTGCCAGCAGCTTAGGAGCGGTGCCTGGAGAAAAACTGTTTTTT

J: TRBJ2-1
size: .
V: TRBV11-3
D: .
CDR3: CASSYRTSSSYNEQFF
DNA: TGTGCCAGCAGCTATAGGACTTCGTCGTCCTACAATGAGCAGTTCTTC

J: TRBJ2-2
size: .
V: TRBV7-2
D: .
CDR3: CASIQTNTGELFF
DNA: TGTGCCAGCATCCAGACTAACACCGGGGAGCTGTTTTTT

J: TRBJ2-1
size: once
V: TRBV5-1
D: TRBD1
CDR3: CASSSPPGQGRDEQFF
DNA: TGCGCCAGCAGCTCCCCGCCGGGACAGGGGAGGGATGAGCAGTTCTTC

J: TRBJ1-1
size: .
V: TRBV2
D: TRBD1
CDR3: CASRQGRGRGNTEAFF
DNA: TGTGCCAGCAGACAGGGAAGGGGGCGAGGAAACACTGAAGCTTTCTTT